These 29 T cell receptor beta chains originate from one sample sequenced in a study of blood T cell repertoires in COVID-19. Measured with immunoSEQ multiplex PCR; TCRdb has only the in-frame clones, and not every one. The sample has 85,000 to 130,000 clones; roughly 90% are singletons. Sequenced material: peripheral blood. Every receptor here comes from a human donor in a cohort sampled during active COVID-19.

The chain links TRBV5-1 to TRBJ1-4; D call uncertain. The germline CDR1 and CDR2 sequences are SGHRS and YFSETQ. The CDR3 runs 14 residues. Trimming took off 1 base at V and 4 bases at J, with 8 bases between the two ends. CDR3 sequence reads: CASSLTAYNEKLFF. Here the CDR3 DNA reads TGCGCCAGCAGCTTGACAGCTTATAATGAAAAACTGTTTTTT.

The J gene is TRBJ2-3, the V gene TRBV30; 11 bases line up with TRBD2. The V gene end was trimmed by 5 bases and the J gene end by 5 bases; junction bases not matched to a gene: 9. The CDR3 runs to 15 residues. CDR1 and CDR2 (germline): GTSNPN, SVGIG (reference sequence). For the CDR3, the DNA is TGTGCCTGGGGTCCACTAGCGGGAGCTCAAGATACGCAGTATTTT. Protein product: CAWGPLAGAQDTQYF.

This chain's CDR3 is CASSIAGYGYTF. CDR3 coding DNA: TGTGCCAGCAGTATTGCCGGCTATGGCTACACCTTC. This sequence joins TRBV12-3 or TRBV12-4 and TRBJ1-2; D is ambiguous. CDR3 length: 12 amino acids. Trimming removed 5 bases from V and 4 bases from J, with 8 bases in between.

The CDR3 DNA follows: TGTGCCAGCAGCTTAGGAGATTATAGCAATCAGCCCCAGCATTTT. Amino acids: CASSLGDYSNQPQHF. The genes are TRBV7-8 and TRBJ1-5; D is undetermined. The length of the CDR3 is 15 residues. Trimming cost V 1 base and J 0 bases, with 7 bases left between them. Germline assignment: CDR1 SGHVS and CDR2 FQNEAQ.

This chain joins TRBV4-1 and TRBJ2-5; D not certain. CDR1 is MGHRA and CDR2 is YSYEKL in the germline V gene. Trimming took 2 bases from V and 4 from J, leaving 11 bases between them. The CDR3 extends over 14 amino acids. The CDR3 DNA is TGCGCCAGCAGCCAATCTAGTCAGTTAGAGACCCAGTACTTC. This translates into CASSQSSQLETQYF.

This clone was recorded once. J is TRBJ2-5 and V is TRBV18, with TRBD2 matching 7 bases. The CDR3 sequence is 15 residues long. The junction had 8 bases not matched to a gene; V was cut back by 4 bases and J by 3 bases. Germline V lookup: CDR1 KGHSH, CDR2 LQKENI. The CDR3 region is CASSLTGLGEETQYF. The CDR3 coding sequence is TGTGCCAGCTCACTCACCGGACTAGGAGAAGAGACCCAGTACTTC. The whole variable domain, remainder taken from reference TRBV18 and TRBJ2-5, is NAGVMQNPRHLVRRRGQEARLRCSPMKGHSHVYWYRQLPEEGLKFMVYLQKENIIDESGMPKERFSAEFPKEGPSILRIQQVVRGDSAAYFCASSLTGLGEETQYFGPGTRLLVL.

The genes are TRBV12-5 and TRBJ1-4; D gene uncertain. Deletions cut 5 bases from V and 8 bases from J, with 12 bases between. CDR1 and CDR2 from the germline V gene are LGHNT and FRNRAP. The CDR3 runs 13 residues. The CDR3: CASGEAPGEKLFF. The CDR3 nucleotides read TGTGCTAGTGGTGAGGCCCCGGGAGAAAAACTGTTTTTT.

CDR3 nucleotides: TGTGCCAGCAGCCAAGACGGGGGGGACCGGGAAAAACTGTTTTTT. This sequence encodes CASSQDGGDREKLFF. The chain carries TRBV4-2 and TRBJ1-4; D is possibly TRBD1 (5 bases). Trimming shortened V by 0 bases and J by 8 bases, and 13 bases separated the two germline ends. CDR1 and CDR2 (germline): LGHNA, YNFKEQ. The length of the CDR3 is 15 residues.

J is TRBJ2-5 and V is TRBV2; a possible D gene is TRBD1 (6 bases). Trimming took 9 bases from V and 3 from J, leaving 17 bases between them. CDR1 is SNHLY and CDR2 is FYNNEI in the germline V gene. This CDR3 is 14 amino acids long. The CDR3 protein is CARAPRQDEETQYF. The CDR3 region has the DNA TGTGCCAGAGCGCCCCGACAGGACGAAGAGACCCAGTACTTC.

The chain joins TRBV5-1 to TRBJ2-2, with 9 bases that match TRBD1. The CDR3 spans 15 residues. The germline CDR1 and CDR2 sequences are SGHRS and YFSETQ. The J segment lost 6 bases and the V segment lost 7 bases, leaving 10 bases of the junction unmatched. The CDR3 DNA sequence: TGCGCCAGCGAGCTGGGACAGGGTATCCCCGGGGAGCTGTTTTTT. Protein sequence: CASELGQGIPGELFF.

The V and J genes are TRBV5-1 and TRBJ2-3, with TRBD1 matching over 7 bases. Germline V gene data show CDR1 as SGHRS and CDR2 as YFSETQ. The ends lost 0 bases at V and 2 bases at J; junction bases unmatched: 3. The CDR3 is 15 residues long. The CDR3 sequence is CASSLAGQYTDTQYF. CDR3 in DNA: TGCGCCAGCAGCTTGGCGGGACAGTACACAGATACGCAGTATTTT.

J is TRBJ2-3 and V is TRBV6-2 or TRBV6-3; 7 bases line up with TRBD2. Germline V gene lookup returns CDR1 MNHEY and CDR2 SVGEGT. The CDR3 sequence is 16 residues long. V gave up 1 base and J gave up 2 bases; unmatched junction bases: 6. CDR3 amino acids: CASSYFAGEPTDTQYF. CDR3 coding DNA: TGTGCCAGCAGTTACTTTGCGGGGGAACCCACAGATACGCAGTATTTT.

The chain has TRBV5-5 and TRBJ2-1; tentative D call: TRBD2 (6 bases). The CDR3 extends over 15 amino acids. Per the germline V gene, CDR1 is SGHKS and CDR2 is YYEKEE (reference sequence). V lost 4 bases to trimming and J lost 7 bases, with 18 bases between them. CDR3 loop: CASSPPGTGGNEQFF. In DNA, the CDR3 is TGTGCCAGCAGCCCCCCCGGAACTGGGGGGAATGAGCAGTTCTTC.

V gene TRBV30 combines with J gene TRBJ1-1, with 12 positions matching TRBD1. The germline gives CDR1 GTSNPN, CDR2 SVGIG (reference sequence). The CDR3 has 15 amino acids. The V segment lost 1 base and the J segment 5 bases; nucleotides outside the gene matches: 5. As DNA, the CDR3 is TGTGCCTGGAGTGCCTTGGGACAGGGGGCGACTGAAGCTTTCTTT. Protein sequence: CAWSALGQGATEAFF.

Written as DNA, the CDR3 is TGCGCCAGCAGCATCGGGACAGTCGGAGACTATGGCTACACCTTC. Translating gives CASSIGTVGDYGYTF. The chain joins TRBV4-3 to TRBJ1-2; 7 bases match TRBD1. CDR1 LGHNA and CDR2 YSLEER come from the germline V gene. The CDR3 extends over 15 amino acids. With V trimmed by 5 bases and J by 3 bases, 9 bases remained unmatched.

The chain joins TRBV28 to TRBJ2-7, with TRBD1 matching 10 bases. Per germline, CDR1 MDHEN and CDR2 SYDVKM. The CDR3 has 13 amino acids. Trimming took 6 bases from V and 3 from J; bases not matched to a gene: 2. The CDR3 region has the DNA TGTGCCAGCAGGAGGACAGGGGGCTACGAGCAGTACTTC. Amino acid sequence: CASRRTGGYEQYF.

The chain is built from TRBV28 and TRBJ2-7; tentatively, D is TRBD1 (6 bases). This CDR3 region has 16 residues. V was clipped by 5 bases and J by 2 bases, with 19 bases between them. CDR1 MDHEN and CDR2 SYDVKM come from the germline V gene. As DNA, the CDR3 is TGTGCCAGCAGTCCCCCCTGGAGACGACAGGCCTACGAGCAGTACTTC. Translated, it gives CASSPPWRRQAYEQYF.

The rearrangement links TRBV7-9 to TRBJ2-5; a weak D match, TRBD2 (5 bases). V gave up 3 bases and J gave up 4 bases, with 12 bases separating them. The CDR3 has 14 residues. Germline V gives CDR1 SEHNR, CDR2 FQNEAQ (reference sequence). CDR3 coding DNA: TGTGCCAGCAGCTTTATCGGGAATGTAGAGACCCAGTACTTC. This encodes CASSFIGNVETQYF.

This chain links TRBV27 with TRBJ1-2; a weak D match, TRBD1 (5 bases). This CDR3 is built from 14 residues. Germline CDR1 MNHEY, CDR2 SMNVEV (reference sequence). V gave up 6 bases and J gave up 4 bases, with 15 bases separating them. The CDR3 region has the DNA TGTGCCAGCAGCCGAACACAGGTCTCCTATGGCTACACCTTC. The encoded protein is CASSRTQVSYGYTF.

This clone has more than one count but fewer than ten. The chain uses TRBV5-1 and TRBJ1-3, with 7 bases that match TRBD1. Germline V lookup: CDR1 SGHRS, CDR2 YFSETQ. With 5 bases clipped from V and 4 bases from J, the junction kept 9 bases outside the gene matches. The CDR3 is made up of 15 amino acids. As DNA, the CDR3 is TGCGCCAGCAGTTCTCTTCCGGGACAGGGAAACACCATATATTTT. It yields the protein CASSSLPGQGNTIYF.

V is TRBV5-4 and J is TRBJ2-7; 8 nucleotides align to TRBD2. Germline values: CDR1 SGHNT, CDR2 YYREEE (reference sequence). The CDR3 spans 13 residues. J was trimmed by 3 bases and V by 3 bases; bases with no gene match: 2. The CDR3 nucleotides read TGTGCCAGCAGCTGGGGACTAGACTACGAGCAGTACTTC. Protein: CASSWGLDYEQYF.

The chain is built from TRBV4-3 and TRBJ1-1; D possibly corresponds to TRBD1 (5 bases). There are 13 residues in the CDR3. Germline CDR1 reads LGHNA; CDR2 reads YSLEER. V was cut by 2 bases and J by 5 bases, with 9 bases left in between. The CDR3 loop reads CASSQQGWTEAFF. In nucleotides, the CDR3 is TGCGCCAGCAGCCAACAGGGTTGGACTGAAGCTTTCTTT.

The genes are TRBV4-2 and TRBJ1-6; D is uncertain. CDR3 length: 15 residues. Germline V lookup: CDR1 LGHNA, CDR2 YNFKEQ. V was clipped by 4 bases and J by 5 bases, with 12 bases between them. The CDR3 sequence is CASSLNRVNNSPLHF. The CDR3 region has the DNA TGTGCCAGCAGCCTAAACCGGGTTAATAATTCACCCCTCCACTTT.

V usage is TRBV7-6 and J usage is TRBJ2-1; 15 bases line up with TRBD2. There are 18 residues in the CDR3. V trimming: 6 bases; J trimming: 6 bases; junction bases outside the gene matches: 12. Germline V gives CDR1 SGHVS, CDR2 FNYEAQ. The DNA for the CDR3 is TGTGCCAGCAGGGCGGGACTAGCGGGAGGAGGGTCCCTCAATGAGCAGTTCTTC. Its protein is CASRAGLAGGGSLNEQFF.

This chain uses TRBV20-1 with TRBJ1-1, with D tentatively TRBD1 (6 bases). Germline CDR1 DFQATT, CDR2 SNEGSKA (reference sequence). Trimming shortened V by 6 bases and J by 11 bases, and 16 bases separated the two germline ends. The length of the CDR3 is 11 residues. CDR3 sequence: CSATTGMRAFF. The CDR3 DNA is TGCAGTGCCACTACAGGGATGAGGGCTTTCTTT.

The chain joins TRBV29-1 to TRBJ1-2; TRBD1 aligns across 8 bases. Trimming at V came to 7 bases and at J to 0 bases, leaving 7 bases not matched to a gene. The CDR3 is made up of 14 amino acids. Per the germline V gene, CDR1 is SQVTM and CDR2 is ANQGSEA. CDR3 in DNA: TGCAGCGCCATTCCGGGACAGGCTAACTATGGCTACACCTTC. It translates to CSAIPGQANYGYTF.

The V and J genes are TRBV28 and TRBJ2-7; 11 nucleotides agree with TRBD2. V lost 2 bases and J lost 0; bases outside the gene matches: 12. In germline, CDR1 is MDHEN, CDR2 SYDVKM. CDR3 length equals 19 residues. The CDR3 nucleotides read TGTGCCAGCAGTTTAGAATTTAGCGGGAGGGCATACTTCTCCTACGAGCAGTACTTC. As protein: CASSLEFSGRAYFSYEQYF.

This chain uses TRBV3-1 (or the pseudogene TRBV3-2) with TRBJ1-2; the D gene is possibly TRBD1 (5 bases). CDR1 and CDR2 (germline): LGHDT, YNNKEL (reference sequence). V lost 5 bases, J lost 1 base, and 26 bases lay in between. This CDR3 region has 19 residues. The CDR3 DNA sequence: TGTGCCAGCAGCAACCAATCGACGTACTCGGGGGATTATAACTATGGCTACACCTTC. Amino acids: CASSNQSTYSGDYNYGYTF.

The table lists this clone with a count of one. The chain employs TRBV28 and TRBJ2-7, with D possibly matching TRBD2 (5 bases). CDR1 MDHEN and CDR2 SYDVKM come from the germline V gene. Trimming stripped 4 bases from V and 4 bases from J, with 17 bases between. This CDR3 region has 15 residues. CDR3 sequence: CASSSLSSGLYEQYF. Here the CDR3 DNA reads TGTGCCAGCAGTTCCCTTTCGAGCGGACTTTACGAGCAGTACTTC.